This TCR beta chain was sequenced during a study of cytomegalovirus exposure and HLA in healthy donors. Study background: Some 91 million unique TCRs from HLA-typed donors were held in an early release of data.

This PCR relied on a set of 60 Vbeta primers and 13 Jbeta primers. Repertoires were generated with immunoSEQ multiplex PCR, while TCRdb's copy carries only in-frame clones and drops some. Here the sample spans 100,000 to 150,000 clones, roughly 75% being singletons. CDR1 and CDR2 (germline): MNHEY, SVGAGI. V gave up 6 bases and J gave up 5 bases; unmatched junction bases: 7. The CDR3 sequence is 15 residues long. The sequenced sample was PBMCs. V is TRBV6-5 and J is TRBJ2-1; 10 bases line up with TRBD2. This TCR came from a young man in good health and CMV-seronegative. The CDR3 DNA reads TGTGCCAGCAGAACTAGCGGGGTTACTAACAATGAGCAGTTCTTC. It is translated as CASRTSGVTNNEQFF.